Below are 11 T cell receptor beta chains sequenced from a single sample in a study of blood T cell repertoires in COVID-19 (dated by TCRdb to 2018 to 2020). Library construction relied on the immunoSEQ multiplex PCR assay. In its TCRdb copy, this immuneACCESS table keeps in-frame sequences only and misses some clones. Where compared with another copy, unresolved V genes explain less than half of these, and the others have no known cause. Counted in this sample were about 190,000 clones; approximately 85% of them appeared once. The ten largest clonotypes hold more than 7.5% of the sample. The specimen sequenced was PBMCs or T cells enriched from blood (not recorded which). Every receptor here comes from a young woman who had recovered from COVID-19.

This clone was observed a single time. The chain combines TRBV2 with TRBJ1-1; tentatively, D is TRBD1 (5 bases). This CDR3 spans 14 amino acids. The V gene's germline CDR1 is SNHLY and CDR2 FYNNEI. Trimming stripped 3 bases from V and 5 bases from J, with 13 bases between. The CDR3 bases are TGTGCCAGCAGTGATGCGGGGGAGGGGACTGAAGCTTTCTTT. Translated: CASSDAGEGTEAFF.

V gene TRBV10-3 combines with J gene TRBJ1-5, with D unclear. V gave up 10 bases and J gave up 0 bases, with 13 bases separating them. The CDR3 loop spans 14 amino acids. Germline values: CDR1 ENHRY, CDR2 SYGVKD. The CDR3 nucleotides read TGTGCCACCGGAGAAGAGTATAGCAATCAGCCCCAGCATTTT. Translation: CATGEEYSNQPQHF.

The V gene is TRBV29-1, the J gene TRBJ2-7; the D gene is possibly TRBD1 (6 bases). V lost 4 bases, J lost 5 bases, and 12 bases lay in between. The CDR3 length is 12 residues. Germline V gives CDR1 SQVTM, CDR2 ANQGSEA. CDR3 bases: TGCAGCGTTGCTCACAGGGCAGACGAGCAGTACTTC. The encoded protein is CSVAHRADEQYF.

The chain couples TRBV11-1 to TRBJ2-5; weak D call: TRBD2 (6 bases). The V end lost 5 bases, the J end lost 2 bases, and 15 bases lay between the germline ends. Germline V gives CDR1 SGHAT, CDR2 FQDESV (reference sequence). There are 15 residues in the CDR3. CDR3 residues: CASSPRLGPQETQYF. The CDR3 DNA reads as TGTGCCAGCAGCCCCCGACTAGGCCCGCAAGAGACCCAGTACTTC.

This rearrangement joins TRBV2 to TRBJ1-2; TRBD1 matches 8 bases. The V gene end was trimmed by 0 bases and the J gene end by 3 bases; junction bases not matched to a gene: 3. This CDR3 has 15 residues. Looked up from germline, CDR1 is SNHLY and CDR2 is FYNNEI. For the CDR3, the DNA is TGTGCCAGCAGTGAAGCCGGACAGGGAGACTATGGCTACACCTTC. This encodes CASSEAGQGDYGYTF.

The chain combines TRBV19 with TRBJ1-4; a possible D gene is TRBD1 (5 bases). Germline V gene sequence: CDR1 LNHDA, CDR2 SQIVND (reference sequence). CDR3 size: 16 residues. The V end lost 4 bases, the J end lost 1 base, and 13 bases lay between the germline ends. CDR3 amino acids: CASSTQGKLTNEKLFF. The CDR3, as DNA: TGTGCCAGTAGTACCCAGGGTAAGCTAACTAATGAAAAACTGTTTTTT.

CDR3 protein: CASSLQENTGELFF. CDR3 DNA: TGTGCCAGCAGTTTGCAGGAGAACACCGGGGAGCTGTTTTTT. The chain joins TRBV28 to TRBJ2-2, with D hard to call. Trimming removed 3 bases at V and 1 base at J, with 6 bases between. This CDR3 is 14 amino acids long. Germline assignment: CDR1 MDHEN and CDR2 SYDVKM.

This chain connects TRBV11-2 to TRBJ2-1, with a weak D call TRBD2 (6 bases). The V end was cut by 1 base, the J end by 8 bases, with 15 bases between. CDR3 length: 15 residues. Germline lookup yields CDR1 SGHAT and CDR2 FQNNGV. CDR3 in amino acids: CASSLGLAGLYEQFF. The CDR3 nucleotides are TGTGCCAGCAGCTTAGGATTGGCGGGATTGTATGAGCAGTTCTTC.

The chain joins TRBV5-4 to TRBJ2-7, with D possibly being TRBD2 (5 bases). Trimming left V 4 bases short and J 4 bases short, with 18 bases between. Germline assignment: CDR1 SGHNT and CDR2 YYREEE (reference sequence). CDR3 length: 15 residues. In nucleotides, the CDR3 is TGTGCCAGCAGCCATGGACCGGGGTCCCATTACGAGCAGTACTTC. The encoded protein is CASSHGPGSHYEQYF. The full variable domain, in which reference TRBV5-4 and TRBJ2-7 provide the parts outside the CDR3, is ETGVTQSPTHLIKTRGQQVTLRCSSQSGHNTVSWYQQALGQGPQFIFQYYREEENGRGNFPPRFSGLQFPNYSSELNVNALELDDSALYLCASSHGPGSHYEQYFGPGTRLTVT.

V gene TRBV7-6 combines with J gene TRBJ2-7; D is unresolved. The CDR3 spans 12 residues. Germline loops: CDR1 SGHVS, CDR2 FNYEAQ. Trimming took 4 bases from V and 3 from J, leaving 7 bases between them. CDR3 amino acids: CASSSSDYEQYF. The CDR3 DNA sequence: TGTGCCAGCAGCTCGAGCGACTACGAGCAGTACTTC.

The chain joins TRBV7-3 to TRBJ2-1, with TRBD1 matching 10 bases. V gave up 5 bases and J gave up 5 bases; unmatched junction bases: 6. The CDR3 runs to 15 residues. Germline V gene data show CDR1 as SGHTA and CDR2 as FQGTGA. CDR3 region: CASSADRGGHNEQFF. As DNA, the CDR3 is TGTGCCAGCAGCGCGGACAGGGGGGGCCACAATGAGCAGTTCTTC.